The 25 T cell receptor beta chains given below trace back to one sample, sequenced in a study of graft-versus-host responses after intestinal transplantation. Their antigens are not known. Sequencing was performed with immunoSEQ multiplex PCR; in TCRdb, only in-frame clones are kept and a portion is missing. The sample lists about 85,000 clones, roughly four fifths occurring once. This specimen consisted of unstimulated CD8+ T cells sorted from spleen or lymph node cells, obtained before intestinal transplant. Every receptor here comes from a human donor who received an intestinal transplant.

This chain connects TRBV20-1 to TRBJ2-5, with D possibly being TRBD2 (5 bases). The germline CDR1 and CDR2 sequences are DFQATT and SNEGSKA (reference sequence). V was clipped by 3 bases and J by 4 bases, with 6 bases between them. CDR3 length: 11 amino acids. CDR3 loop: CSARAGETQYF. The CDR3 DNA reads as TGCAGTGCTAGGGCGGGAGAGACCCAGTACTTC.

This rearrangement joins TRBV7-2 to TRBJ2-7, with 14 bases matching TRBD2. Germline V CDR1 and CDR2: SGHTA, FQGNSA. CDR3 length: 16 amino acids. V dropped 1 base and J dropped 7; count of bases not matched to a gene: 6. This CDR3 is CASSLVGTSGGVEQYF. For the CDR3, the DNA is TGTGCCAGCAGCTTAGTAGGGACTAGCGGGGGTGTTGAGCAGTACTTC.

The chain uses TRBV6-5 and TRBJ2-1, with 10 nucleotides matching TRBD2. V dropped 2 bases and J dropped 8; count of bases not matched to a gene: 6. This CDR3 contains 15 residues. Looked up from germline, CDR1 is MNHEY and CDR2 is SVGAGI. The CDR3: CASSYGSGGAHEQFF. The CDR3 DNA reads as TGTGCCAGCAGTTACGGGAGCGGGGGGGCCCATGAGCAGTTCTTC.

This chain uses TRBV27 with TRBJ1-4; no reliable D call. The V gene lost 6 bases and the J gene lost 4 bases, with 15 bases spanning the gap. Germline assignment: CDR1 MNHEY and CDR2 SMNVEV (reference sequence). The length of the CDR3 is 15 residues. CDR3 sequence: CASRPTGSYNEKLFF. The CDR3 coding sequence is TGTGCCAGCAGACCCACCGGGTCTTATAATGAAAAACTGTTTTTT.

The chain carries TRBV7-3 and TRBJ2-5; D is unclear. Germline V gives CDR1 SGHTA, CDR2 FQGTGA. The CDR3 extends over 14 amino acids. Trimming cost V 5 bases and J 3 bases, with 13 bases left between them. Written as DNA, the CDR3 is TGTGCCAGCAGCCCCGACGGCGGAGAAGAGACCCAGTACTTC. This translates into CASSPDGGEETQYF.

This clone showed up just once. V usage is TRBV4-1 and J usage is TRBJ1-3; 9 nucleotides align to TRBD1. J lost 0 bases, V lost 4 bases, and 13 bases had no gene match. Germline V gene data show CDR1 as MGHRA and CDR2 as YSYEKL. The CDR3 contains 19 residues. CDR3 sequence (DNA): TGCGCCAGCAGCCCCCCGGGACAGGGAACGCCTCTCTCTGGAAACACCATATATTTT. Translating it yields CASSPPGQGTPLSGNTIYF.

The chain's CDR3 is CASSRDSVVDTQYF. In DNA, the CDR3 is TGTGCCAGCAGCAGGGACTCGGTTGTAGATACGCAGTATTTT. The V gene is TRBV11-2, the J gene TRBJ2-3, with a possible D match to TRBD2 (6 bases). Trimming removed 5 bases at V and 5 bases at J, with 14 bases between. The CDR3 has 14 amino acids. Germline CDR1 is SGHAT and CDR2 is FQNNGV. Combining the CDR3 with reference TRBV11-2 and TRBJ2-3 gives the whole variable domain EAGVAQSPRYKIIEKRQSVAFWCNPISGHATLYWYQQILGQGPKLLIQFQNNGVVDDSQLPKDRFSAERLKGVDSTLKIQPAKLEDSAVYLCASSRDSVVDTQYFGPGTRLTVL.

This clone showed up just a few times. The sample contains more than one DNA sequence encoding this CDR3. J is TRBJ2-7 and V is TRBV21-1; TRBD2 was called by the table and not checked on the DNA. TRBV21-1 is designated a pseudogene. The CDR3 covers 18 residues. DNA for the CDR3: TGTGCCAGCAGCAAAGGAGGGGGGGCGGGAGCCATTCCCTACGAGCAGTACTTC. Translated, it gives CASSKGGGAGAIPYEQYF.

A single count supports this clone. CDR3 bases: TGTGCCAGCTCACGGGATGAGGCTGGAAACACCATATATTTT. Encoded protein: CASSRDEAGNTIYF. The chain carries TRBV18 and TRBJ1-3, with D unclear. CDR1 is KGHSH, CDR2 LQKENI, per germline. Trimming shortened V by 4 bases and J by 2 bases, and 9 bases separated the two germline ends. The CDR3 loop spans 14 amino acids.

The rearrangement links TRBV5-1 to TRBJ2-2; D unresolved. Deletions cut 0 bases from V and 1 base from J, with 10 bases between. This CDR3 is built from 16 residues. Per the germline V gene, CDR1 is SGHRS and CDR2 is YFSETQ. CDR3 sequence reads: CASSLVTVMNTGELFF. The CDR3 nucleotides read TGCGCCAGCAGCTTGGTTACGGTGATGAACACCGGGGAGCTGTTTTTT. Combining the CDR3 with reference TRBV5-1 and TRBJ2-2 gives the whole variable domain KAGVTQTPRYLIKTRGQQVTLSCSPISGHRSVSWYQQTPGQGLQFLFEYFSETQRNKGNFPGRFSGRQFSNSRSEMNVSTLELGDSALYLCASSLVTVMNTGELFFGEGSRLTVL.

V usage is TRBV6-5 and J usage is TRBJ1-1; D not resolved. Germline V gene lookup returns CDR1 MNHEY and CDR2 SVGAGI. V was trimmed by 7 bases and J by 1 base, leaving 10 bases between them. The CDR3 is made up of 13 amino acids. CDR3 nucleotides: TGTGCCAGCACCCCAGTTGCGAACACTGAAGCTTTCTTT. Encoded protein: CASTPVANTEAFF.

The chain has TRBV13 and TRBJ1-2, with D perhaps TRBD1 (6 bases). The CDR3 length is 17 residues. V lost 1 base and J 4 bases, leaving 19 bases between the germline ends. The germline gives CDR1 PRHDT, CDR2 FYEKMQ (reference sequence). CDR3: CASSLERAGGVIYGYTF. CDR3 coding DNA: TGTGCCAGCAGCTTAGAGAGGGCCGGGGGCGTTATCTATGGCTACACCTTC.

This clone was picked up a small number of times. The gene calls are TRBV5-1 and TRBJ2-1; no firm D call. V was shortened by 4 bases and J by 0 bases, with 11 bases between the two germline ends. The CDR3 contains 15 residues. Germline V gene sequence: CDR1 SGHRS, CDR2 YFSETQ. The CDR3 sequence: CASSDDGSSYNEQFF. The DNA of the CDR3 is TGCGCCAGCAGCGACGACGGAAGCTCCTACAATGAGCAGTTCTTC.

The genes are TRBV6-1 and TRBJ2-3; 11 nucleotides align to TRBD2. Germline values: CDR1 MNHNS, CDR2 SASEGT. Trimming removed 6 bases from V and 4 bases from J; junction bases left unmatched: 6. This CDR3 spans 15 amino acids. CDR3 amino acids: CASSVAGGSSDTQYF. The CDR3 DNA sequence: TGTGCCAGCAGCGTAGCGGGAGGGAGCTCAGATACGCAGTATTTT.

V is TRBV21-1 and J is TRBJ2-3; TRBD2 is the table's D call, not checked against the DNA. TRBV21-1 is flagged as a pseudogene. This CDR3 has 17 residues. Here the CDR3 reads CASSKAGVLAPTDTQYF. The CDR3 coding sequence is TGTGCCAGCAGCAAAGCGGGAGTTCTAGCCCCCACAGATACGCAGTATTTT.

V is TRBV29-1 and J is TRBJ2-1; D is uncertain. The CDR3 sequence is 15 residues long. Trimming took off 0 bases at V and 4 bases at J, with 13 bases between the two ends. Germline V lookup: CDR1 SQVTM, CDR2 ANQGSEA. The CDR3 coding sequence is TGCAGCGTTGAAGAACGAGAGACCAATTACAATGAGCAGTTCTTC. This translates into CSVEERETNYNEQFF.

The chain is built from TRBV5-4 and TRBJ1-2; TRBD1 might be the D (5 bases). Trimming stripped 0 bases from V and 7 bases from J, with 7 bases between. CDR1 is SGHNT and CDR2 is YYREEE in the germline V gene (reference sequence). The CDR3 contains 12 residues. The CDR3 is CASSLEGPGYTF. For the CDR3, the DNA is TGTGCCAGCAGCTTGGAGGGGCCTGGCTACACCTTC.

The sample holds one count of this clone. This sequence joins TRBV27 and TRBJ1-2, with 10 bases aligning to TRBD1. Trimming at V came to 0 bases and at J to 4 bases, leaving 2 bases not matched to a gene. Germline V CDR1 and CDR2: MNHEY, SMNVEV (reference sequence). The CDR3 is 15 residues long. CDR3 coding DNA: TGTGCCAGCAGTTTATCTAGGACAGGGGGCTATGGCTACACCTTC. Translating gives CASSLSRTGGYGYTF.

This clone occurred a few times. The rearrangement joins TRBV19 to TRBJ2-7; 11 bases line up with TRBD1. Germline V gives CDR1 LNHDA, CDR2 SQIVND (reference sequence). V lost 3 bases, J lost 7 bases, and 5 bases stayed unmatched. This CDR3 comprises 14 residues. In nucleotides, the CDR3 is TGTGCCAGTAGTATTCGAGGGACAGGGGGAGAGCAGTACTTC. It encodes CASSIRGTGGEQYF.

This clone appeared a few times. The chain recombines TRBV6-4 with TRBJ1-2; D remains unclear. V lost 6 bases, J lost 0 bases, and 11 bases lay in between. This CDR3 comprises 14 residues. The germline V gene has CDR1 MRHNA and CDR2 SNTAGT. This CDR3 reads CASSLPSSNYGYTF. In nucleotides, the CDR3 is TGTGCCAGCAGCCTCCCGTCCTCTAACTATGGCTACACCTTC.

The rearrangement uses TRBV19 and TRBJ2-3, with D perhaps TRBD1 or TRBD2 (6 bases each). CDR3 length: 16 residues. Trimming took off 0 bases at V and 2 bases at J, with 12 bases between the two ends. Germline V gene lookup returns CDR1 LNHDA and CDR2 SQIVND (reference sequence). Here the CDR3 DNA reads TGTGCCAGTAGTATAGATGGAGGGGGGCTCACAGATACGCAGTATTTT. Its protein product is CASSIDGGGLTDTQYF.

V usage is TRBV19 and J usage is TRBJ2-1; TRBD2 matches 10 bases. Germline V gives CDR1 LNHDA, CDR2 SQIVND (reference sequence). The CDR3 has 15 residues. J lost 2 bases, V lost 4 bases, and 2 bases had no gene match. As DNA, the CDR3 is TGTGCCAGTAGTAAAGCGGGGGGGCCCTACAATGAGCAGTTCTTC. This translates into CASSKAGGPYNEQFF.

CDR3 nucleotide sequence: TGCGCCAGCAGCCGGCTACAGGGGGCTAATCAGCCCCAGCATTTT. Translating it yields CASSRLQGANQPQHF. The V gene is TRBV4-1, the J gene TRBJ1-5; TRBD1 agrees at 9 bases. The CDR3 consists of 15 residues. The V gene's germline CDR1 is MGHRA and CDR2 YSYEKL. Unmatched junction bases numbered 5, after V lost 4 bases and J lost 4 bases.

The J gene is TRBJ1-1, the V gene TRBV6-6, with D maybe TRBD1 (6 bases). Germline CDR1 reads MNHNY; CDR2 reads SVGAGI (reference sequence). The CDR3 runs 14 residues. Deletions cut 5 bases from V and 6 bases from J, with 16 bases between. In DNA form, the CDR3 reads TGTGCCAGCAGTGTGTCGGCGGGGGCACCTGAAGCTTTCTTT. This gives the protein CASSVSAGAPEAFF.

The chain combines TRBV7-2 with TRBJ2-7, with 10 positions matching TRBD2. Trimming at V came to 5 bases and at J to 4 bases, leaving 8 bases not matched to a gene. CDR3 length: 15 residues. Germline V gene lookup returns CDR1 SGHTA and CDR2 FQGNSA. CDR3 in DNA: TGTGCCAGCAGCACTCTAGCGGGAGAGCTTTACGAGCAGTACTTC. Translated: CASSTLAGELYEQYF.